A selection of T cell receptor beta chains follows, all from one sample in a study of blood T cell repertoires in COVID-19. Data came from immunoSEQ multiplex PCR; TCRdb stores just in-frame clones and leaves some out. The table includes over 200,000 clones, more than 75% detected once. Sequenced material: peripheral blood. Receptors originate from a man aged 40-50 years with active or convalescent COVID-19. Each CDR3 is given with its conserved first and last residue. A D gene is named only where the DNA matches it firmly. Not all rows give a size; the values are once, few, many and, for expanded clones, a class.

d_gene,j_gene,abundance,v_gene,CDR3aa,CDR3nt
.,TRBJ1-4,.,TRBV18,CASSPHGAGRGRIEKLFF,TGTGCCAGCTCACCGCACGGGGCAGGGAGGGGGAGGATTGAAAAACTGTTTTTT
.,TRBJ1-4,.,TRBV19,CASSMAGAINEKLFF,TGTGCCAGTAGTATGGCAGGGGCCATTAATGAAAAACTGTTTTTT
.,TRBJ2-7,.,TRBV13,CASSLGFREQYF,TGTGCCAGCAGCTTAGGATTTCGCGAGCAGTACTTC
.,TRBJ1-5,.,TRBV28,CASTGQGMGNQPQHF,TGTGCCAGCACGGGGCAGGGGATGGGTAATCAGCCCCAGCATTTT
.,TRBJ1-5,.,TRBV7-8,CASSPGGGNQPQHF,TGTGCCAGCAGCCCCGGGGGGGGCAATCAGCCCCAGCATTTT
.,TRBJ1-5,few,TRBV5-1,CASSRGDSNQPQHF,TGCGCCAGCAGCCGAGGAGATAGCAATCAGCCCCAGCATTTT
TRBD1,TRBJ1-5,.,TRBV6-6,CASSYNTGDQPQHF,TGTGCCAGCAGTTACAATACAGGGGATCAGCCCCAGCATTTT
.,TRBJ2-2,.,TRBV27,CASTTHIITGELFF,TGTGCCAGTACAACCCACATAATCACCGGGGAGCTGTTTTTT
TRBD2,TRBJ2-1,once,TRBV5-6,CASSLRASGRPSSYNEQFF,TGTGCCAGCAGCTTGAGGGCTAGCGGGAGGCCAAGCTCCTACAATGAGCAGTTCTTC
.,TRBJ1-2,.,TRBV5-6,CASSLDSNYGYTF,TGTGCCAGCAGCTTGGACAGCAACTATGGCTACACCTTC
.,TRBJ1-6,.,TRBV24-1,CATSARGNSPLHF,TGTGCCACCAGTGCCAGGGGTAATTCACCCCTCCACTTT
.,TRBJ1-1,once,TRBV18,CASSPPGHGNVFF,TGTGCCAGCTCACCCCCCGGACACGGTAACGTTTTCTTT
.,TRBJ2-1,.,TRBV6-5,CASTPQGYNEQFF,TGTGCCAGCACCCCCCAGGGCTACAATGAGCAGTTCTTC
TRBD2,TRBJ2-1,.,TRBV9,CASSVAGLAGYNEQFF,TGTGCCAGCAGCGTAGCGGGACTAGCGGGTTACAATGAGCAGTTCTTC
TRBD2,TRBJ2-3,.,TRBV5-1,CASSDGGGAADTQYF,TGCGCCAGCAGCGATGGCGGGGGAGCGGCAGATACGCAGTATTTT
.,TRBJ2-2,.,TRBV6-5,CASSYSRHPNTGELFF,TGTGCCAGCAGTTACTCACGACACCCCAACACCGGGGAGCTGTTTTTT
.,TRBJ1-1,.,TRBV27,CASSFGQGRGTEAFF,TGTGCCAGCAGTTTTGGTCAGGGTAGGGGCACTGAAGCTTTCTTT
TRBD1,TRBJ1-3,few,TRBV12-5,CASADWGQGNGNTIYF,TGTGCTAGCGCGGACTGGGGACAGGGGAACGGAAACACCATATATTTT
TRBD2,TRBJ2-3,.,TRBV5-5,CASSLLTSGFTDTQYF,TGTGCCAGCAGCTTGCTAACTAGCGGGTTCACAGATACGCAGTATTTT
.,TRBJ1-1,.,TRBV27,CASSLSGGGDNTEAFF,TGTGCCAGCAGTTTATCAGGGGGAGGGGATAACACTGAAGCTTTCTTT
TRBD1,TRBJ2-7,.,TRBV27,CASSPPPGTGASYEQYF,TGTGCCAGCAGTCCCCCTCCCGGGACAGGGGCCTCCTACGAGCAGTACTTC
.,TRBJ1-1,.,TRBV27,CASSRVFGTEAFF,TGTGCCAGCAGCCGGGTATTCGGGACTGAAGCTTTCTTT
TRBD1,TRBJ1-2,.,TRBV18,CASSPGQGGNGYTF,TGTGCCAGCTCACCAGGACAGGGTGGCAATGGCTACACCTTC
TRBD1,TRBJ2-1,.,TRBV6-1,CASSEMTGFYNEQFF,TGTGCCAGCAGTGAAATGACAGGGTTCTACAATGAGCAGTTCTTC
TRBD1,TRBJ2-3,once,TRBV28,CASSLYRTGDTDTQYF,TGTGCCAGCAGTTTATATCGGACAGGAGACACAGATACGCAGTATTTT
.,TRBJ2-2,.,TRBV18,CASSMRRGTGELFF,TGTGCCAGCTCAATGCGTAGAGGCACCGGGGAGCTGTTTTTT
TRBD2,TRBJ2-2,.,TRBV9,CASTGLAGVPTGELFF,TGTGCCAGCACCGGACTAGCGGGAGTTCCTACCGGGGAGCTGTTTTTT
.,TRBJ1-1,.,TRBV27,CASSNTLNTEAFF,TGTGCCAGCAGCAACACACTGAACACTGAAGCTTTCTTT
.,TRBJ1-2,.,TRBV5-4,CASSLAQGRGGYTF,TGTGCCAGCAGCTTGGCCCAGGGGAGGGGAGGCTACACCTTC
.,TRBJ1-2,.,TRBV7-6,CASSLGGGGGYTF,TGTGCCAGCAGCTTGGGTGGGGGCGGTGGCTACACCTTC
TRBD1,TRBJ2-1,.,TRBV6-5,CASSHDRGGYNEQFF,TGTGCCAGCAGTCACGACAGGGGCGGGTACAATGAGCAGTTCTTC
TRBD1,TRBJ1-5,.,TRBV2,CASSLGQGANQPQHF,TGTGCCAGCAGCCTCGGACAGGGCGCAAATCAGCCCCAGCATTTT
.,TRBJ2-3,.,TRBV10-3,CAISLGQTGGTDTQYF,TGTGCCATCAGTCTGGGACAGACGGGGGGGACAGATACGCAGTATTTT
.,TRBJ1-2,.,TRBV4-1,CASSQGQNNYGYTF,TGCGCCAGCAGCCAAGGGCAGAACAACTATGGCTACACCTTC
.,TRBJ1-5,.,TRBV27,CASSLSQAYPHQPQHF,TGTGCCAGCAGTTTATCGCAGGCCTACCCCCATCAGCCCCAGCATTTT
.,TRBJ1-3,.,TRBV7-2,CASSQARTGAFSGNTIYF,TGTGCCAGCAGCCAAGCGAGAACAGGCGCTTTCTCTGGAAACACCATATATTTT
.,TRBJ2-1,.,TRBV5-5,CASSSGVNEQFF,TGTGCCAGCAGCTCAGGGGTCAATGAGCAGTTCTTC
.,TRBJ1-5,.,TRBV27,CACGIVGGNQPQHF,TGTGCCTGTGGAATTGTTGGCGGAAATCAGCCCCAGCATTTT